What follows are 10 T cell receptor beta chains derived from one specimen sequenced in a study of shared clonotypes between healthy human individuals. Terminally differentiated effector memory CD45RA+ cells were left out of the naive CD8 fraction, which was CD45RO-negative and positively selected for CCR7. Sequencing used immunoSEQ multiplex PCR; TCRdb keeps in-frame clones, though not all of them. The repertoire holds around 2,000,000 clones, with roughly 91% as singletons. The sample was naive CD8+ T cells from PBMCs. The receptors stem from a young man in good health. Some clones in this sample may be carry-over from other donors' samples.

The rearrangement joins TRBV7-6 to TRBJ2-7; 9 positions agree with TRBD1. CDR3 length: 13 amino acids. V lost 6 bases to trimming and J lost 4 bases; unmatched junction nucleotides: 4. Germline values: CDR1 SGHVS, CDR2 FNYEAQ. DNA for the CDR3: TGTGCCAGCAGACTGGGACAGGGTTACGAGCAGTACTTC. This translates into CASRLGQGYEQYF.

This chain links TRBV4-3 with TRBJ2-5, with D perhaps being TRBD1 or TRBD2 (5 bases each). This CDR3 has 17 residues. Germline V gene data show CDR1 as LGHNA and CDR2 as YSLEER. V lost 0 bases and J lost 2, with 16 bases in between. The CDR3: CASSQDLAGTLQETQYF. The CDR3 DNA reads TGCGCCAGCAGCCAAGATTTAGCCGGGACCTTACAAGAGACCCAGTACTTC.

The V and J genes are TRBV25-1 and TRBJ2-1, with D unresolved. The CDR3 contains 16 residues. Germline V gene data show CDR1 as MGHDK and CDR2 as SYGVNS. V lost 1 base and J lost 2, with 12 bases in between. For the CDR3, the DNA is TGTGCCAGCAGTGAATTAACGCTATATGCCTACAATGAGCAGTTCTTC. This encodes CASSELTLYAYNEQFF.

About this clone: Other nucleotide sequences in the sample specify the same CDR3. This rearrangement joins TRBV5-4 to TRBJ2-1; 8 bases map to TRBD2. The CDR3 is 15 residues long. J was trimmed by 4 bases and V by 4 bases; bases with no gene match: 7. Germline V CDR1 and CDR2: SGHNT, YYREEE (reference sequence). The CDR3 DNA is TGTGCCAGCAGCCTGAAGCGGGAGCGGTACAATGAGCAGTTCTTC. This encodes CASSLKRERYNEQFF. The variable domain in full, with the rest retrieved from reference TRBV5-4 and TRBJ2-1, is ETGVTQSPTHLIKTRGQQVTLRCSSQSGHNTVSWYQQALGQGPQFIFQYYREEENGRGNFPPRFSGLQFPNYSSELNVNALELDDSALYLCASSLKRERYNEQFFGPGTRLTVL.

V and J are TRBV27 and TRBJ2-1; D gene unclear. The CDR3 runs 15 residues. V shed 1 base and J shed 5 bases, with 12 bases lying between them. Germline CDR1 and CDR2: MNHEY and SMNVEV (reference sequence). The CDR3: CASSLYPPYDNEQFF. CDR3 in DNA: TGTGCCAGCAGTTTATATCCCCCGTACGACAATGAGCAGTTCTTC.

The J gene is TRBJ1-4, the V gene TRBV28; D remains unclear. Trimming left V 3 bases short and J 2 bases short, with 10 bases between. Per germline, CDR1 MDHEN and CDR2 SYDVKM. The CDR3 consists of 15 residues. CDR3 sequence: CASSLEEGTNEKLFF. The CDR3 nucleotides read TGTGCCAGCAGTTTGGAGGAGGGCACTAATGAAAAACTGTTTTTT.

The chain carries TRBV5-1 and TRBJ1-3; weak D call: TRBD1 (6 bases). The V end was cut by 4 bases, the J end by 0 bases, with 14 bases between. The CDR3 has 16 residues. Germline V gene sequence: CDR1 SGHRS, CDR2 YFSETQ. The CDR3 nucleotides read TGCGCCAGCAGCGCTCCGGGGGCAACCTCTGGAAACACCATATATTTT. Translation: CASSAPGATSGNTIYF.

The chain has TRBV10-3 and TRBJ2-7; 11 positions match TRBD2. This CDR3 region has 12 residues. Looked up from germline, CDR1 is ENHRY and CDR2 is SYGVKD. Trimming removed 6 bases from V and 7 bases from J; junction bases left unmatched: 2. The CDR3 nucleotides are TGTGCCATCAGGGGACTAGCGGATGAGCAGTACTTC. Residues: CAIRGLADEQYF.

On this clone: Additional DNA sequences in this sample encode the identical CDR3. V gene TRBV27 combines with J gene TRBJ1-5, with a weak D call TRBD1 (5 bases). This CDR3 comprises 14 residues. V lost 6 bases and J 1 base, leaving 10 bases between the germline ends. Germline lookup yields CDR1 MNHEY and CDR2 SMNVEV (reference sequence). The CDR3 coding sequence is TGTGCCAGCAGCCCGTGGGGCAGCAATCAGCCCCAGCATTTT. It codes for CASSPWGSNQPQHF.

CDR3 in amino acids: CASSLAGVNEQYF. The CDR3 DNA follows: TGTGCCAGCAGTCTAGCGGGAGTGAACGAGCAGTACTTC. This chain uses TRBV7-9 with TRBJ2-7, with 10 bases identical to TRBD2. Germline trimming cut 6 bases from V and 5 bases from J; bases unmatched to any gene: 4. The CDR3 contains 13 residues. Germline assignment: CDR1 SEHNR and CDR2 FQNEAQ (reference sequence).